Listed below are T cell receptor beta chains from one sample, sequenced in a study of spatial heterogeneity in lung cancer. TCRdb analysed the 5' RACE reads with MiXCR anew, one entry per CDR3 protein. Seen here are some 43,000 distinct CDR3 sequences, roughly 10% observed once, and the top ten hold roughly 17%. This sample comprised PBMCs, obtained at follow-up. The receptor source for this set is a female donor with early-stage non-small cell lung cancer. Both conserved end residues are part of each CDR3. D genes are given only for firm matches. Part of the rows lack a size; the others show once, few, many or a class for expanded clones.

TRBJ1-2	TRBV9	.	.	CASSVALGMGGYTF	TGTGCCAGCAGCGTAGCTCTGGGGATGGGGGGCTACACCTTC
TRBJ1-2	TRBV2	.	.	CASSGTRKTDGYTF	TGTGCCAGCAGTGGGACGAGAAAAACGGATGGCTACACCTTC
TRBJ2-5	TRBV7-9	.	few	CASSLAGGLETQYF	TGTGCCAGCAGCTTAGCCGGGGGTCTAGAGACCCAGTACTTC
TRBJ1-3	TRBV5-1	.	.	CASSLRTSGNTIYF	TGCGCCAGCAGCTTGCGGACATCCGGAAACACCATATATTTT
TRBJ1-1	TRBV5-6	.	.	CASSLRNGQLVMNTEAFF	TGTGCCAGCAGCCTGCGAAATGGGCAACTTGTTATGAACACTGAAGCTTTCTTT
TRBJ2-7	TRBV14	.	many	CASSRLYYEQYF	TGTGCCAGCAGCCGACTATACTACGAGCAGTACTTC
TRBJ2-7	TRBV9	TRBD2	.	CASSYRLAGVGEQYF	TGTGCCAGCAGCTACCGACTAGCGGGAGTGGGTGAGCAGTACTTC
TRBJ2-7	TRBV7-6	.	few	CASSFVAGVDEQYF	TGTGCCAGCAGCTTCGTGGCAGGGGTGGACGAGCAGTACTTC
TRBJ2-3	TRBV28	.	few	CASSKIEDTQYF	TGTGCCAGCAGCAAAATAGAAGATACGCAGTATTTT
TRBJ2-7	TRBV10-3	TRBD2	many	CAISESTSGRGSEQYF	TGTGCCATCAGTGAGTCGACTAGCGGAAGGGGGAGCGAGCAGTACTTC
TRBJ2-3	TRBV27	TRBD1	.	CASSLLTVRQGEDTQYF	TGTGCCAGCAGTTTATTGACCGTAAGACAGGGGGAAGATACGCAGTATTTT
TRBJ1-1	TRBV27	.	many	CASRGVLKNTEAFF	TGTGCCAGCAGGGGGGTTCTGAAGAACACTGAAGCTTTCTTT
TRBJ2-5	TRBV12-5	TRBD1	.	CASGPGTGGAETQYF	TGTGCTAGTGGCCCCGGGACAGGGGGCGCAGAGACCCAGTACTTC
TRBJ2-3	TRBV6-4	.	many	CASSESSTDTQYF	TGTGCCAGCAGTGAATCTAGCACAGATACGCAGTATTTT
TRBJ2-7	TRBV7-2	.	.	CASSRDKSSYEQYF	TGTGCCAGCAGCAGGGACAAGAGCTCCTACGAGCAGTACTTC
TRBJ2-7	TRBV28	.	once	CASSSFGISYEQYF	TGTGCCAGCAGTTCTTTCGGGATCTCCTACGAGCAGTACTTC
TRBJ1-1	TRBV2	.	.	CASRGRGTYHEAFF	TGTGCCAGCAGAGGGAGGGGTACCTATCATGAAGCTTTCTTT
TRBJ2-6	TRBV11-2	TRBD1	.	CASRTGDWANVLTF	TGTGCCAGCAGGACAGGGGACTGGGCCAACGTCCTGACTTTC
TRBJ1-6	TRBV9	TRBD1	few	CASSVGTGLNSPLHF	TGTGCCAGCAGCGTAGGGACAGGCCTTAATTCACCCCTCCACTTT
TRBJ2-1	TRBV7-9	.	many	CASSLLPGDGEQFF	TGTGCCAGCAGCTTACTCCCTGGGGACGGTGAGCAGTTCTTC
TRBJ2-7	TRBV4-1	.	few	CASSQDEGTNEQYF	TGCGCCAGCAGCCAAGACGAAGGGACGAACGAGCAGTACTTC
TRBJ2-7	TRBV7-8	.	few	CASSFRTAGDYEQYF	TGTGCCAGCAGCTTTAGGACAGCCGGGGACTACGAGCAGTACTTC
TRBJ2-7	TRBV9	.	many	CASSPQGYEQYF	TGTGCCAGCAGCCCTCAGGGCTACGAGCAGTACTTC
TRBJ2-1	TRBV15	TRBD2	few	CATSRLASGVYNEQFF	TGTGCCACCAGCAGACTAGCTAGCGGAGTTTACAATGAGCAGTTCTTC
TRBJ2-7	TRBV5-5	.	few	CASSSTAYEQYF	TGTGCCAGCAGCTCAACAGCGTACGAGCAGTACTTC
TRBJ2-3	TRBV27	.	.	CASSFIRAGETDTQYF	TGTGCCAGCAGTTTTATCAGGGCTGGGGAAACAGATACGCAGTATTTT